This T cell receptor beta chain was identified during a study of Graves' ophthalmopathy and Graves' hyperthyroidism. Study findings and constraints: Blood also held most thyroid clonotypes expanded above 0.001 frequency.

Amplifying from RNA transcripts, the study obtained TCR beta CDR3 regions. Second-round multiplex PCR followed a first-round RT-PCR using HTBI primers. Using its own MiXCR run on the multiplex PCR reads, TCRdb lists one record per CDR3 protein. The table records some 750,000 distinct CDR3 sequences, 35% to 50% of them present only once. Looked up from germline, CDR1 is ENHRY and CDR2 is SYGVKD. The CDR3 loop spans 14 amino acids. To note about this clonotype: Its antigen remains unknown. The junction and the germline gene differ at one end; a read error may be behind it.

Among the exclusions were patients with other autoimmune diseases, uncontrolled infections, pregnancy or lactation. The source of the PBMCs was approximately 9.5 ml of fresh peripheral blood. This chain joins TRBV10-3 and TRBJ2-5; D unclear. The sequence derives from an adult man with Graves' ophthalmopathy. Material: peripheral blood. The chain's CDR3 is CASSYSKVVETQYF. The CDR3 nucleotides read TGTGCCAGCAGTTACTCGAAGGTGGTGGAGACCCAGTACTTC.